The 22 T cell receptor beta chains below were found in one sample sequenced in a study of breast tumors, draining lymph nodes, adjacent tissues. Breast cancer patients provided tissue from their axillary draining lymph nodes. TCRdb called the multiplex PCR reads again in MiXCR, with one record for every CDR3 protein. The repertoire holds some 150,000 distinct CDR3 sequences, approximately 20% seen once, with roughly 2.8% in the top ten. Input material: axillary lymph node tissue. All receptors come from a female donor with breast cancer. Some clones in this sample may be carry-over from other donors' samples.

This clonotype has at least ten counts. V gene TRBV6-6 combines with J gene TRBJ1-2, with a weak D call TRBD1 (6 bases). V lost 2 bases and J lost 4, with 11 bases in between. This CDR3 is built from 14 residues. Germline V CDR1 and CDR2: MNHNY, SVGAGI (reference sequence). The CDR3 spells CASSYGPGAYGYTF. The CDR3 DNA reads TGTGCCAGCAGTTACGGGCCGGGGGCCTATGGCTACACCTTC.

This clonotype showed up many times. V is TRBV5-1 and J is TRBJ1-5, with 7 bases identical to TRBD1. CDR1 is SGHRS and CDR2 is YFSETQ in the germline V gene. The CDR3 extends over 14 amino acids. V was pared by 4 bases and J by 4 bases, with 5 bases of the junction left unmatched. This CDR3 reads CASSRDSLNQPQHF. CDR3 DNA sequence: TGCGCCAGCAGCCGGGACAGTCTTAATCAGCCCCAGCATTTT.

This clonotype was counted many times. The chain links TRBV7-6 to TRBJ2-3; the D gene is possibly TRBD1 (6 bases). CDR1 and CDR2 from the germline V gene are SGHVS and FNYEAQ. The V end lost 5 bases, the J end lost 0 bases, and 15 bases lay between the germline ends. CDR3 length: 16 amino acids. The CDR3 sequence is CASSPNTGYSTDTQYF. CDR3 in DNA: TGTGCCAGCAGCCCCAATACAGGGTATAGCACAGATACGCAGTATTTT.

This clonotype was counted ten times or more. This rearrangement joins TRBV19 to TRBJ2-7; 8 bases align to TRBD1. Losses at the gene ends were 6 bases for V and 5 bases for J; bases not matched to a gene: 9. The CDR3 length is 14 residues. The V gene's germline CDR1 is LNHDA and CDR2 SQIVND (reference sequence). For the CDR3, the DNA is TGTGCCAGTAGACCAGACAGGGGCACCCACGAGCAGTACTTC. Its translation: CASRPDRGTHEQYF.

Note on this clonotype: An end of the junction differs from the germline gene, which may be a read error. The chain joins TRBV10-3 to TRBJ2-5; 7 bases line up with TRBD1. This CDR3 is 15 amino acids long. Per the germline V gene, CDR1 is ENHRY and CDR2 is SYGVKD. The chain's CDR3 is CTINGTAQRQETQYF. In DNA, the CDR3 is TGTACCATCAATGGGACAGCTCAACGCCAAGAGACCCAGTACTTC.

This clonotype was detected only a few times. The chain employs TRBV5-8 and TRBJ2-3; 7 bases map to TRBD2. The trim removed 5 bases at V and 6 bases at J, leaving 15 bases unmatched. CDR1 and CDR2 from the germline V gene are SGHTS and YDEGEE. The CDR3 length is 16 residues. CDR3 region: CASSQPLAGVLDTQYF. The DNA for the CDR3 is TGTGCCAGCAGTCAACCCCTGGCGGGAGTTTTGGATACGCAGTATTTT.

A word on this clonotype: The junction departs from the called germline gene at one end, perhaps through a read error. The CDR3 nucleotides read TGTGCCAGCGGTTTATCCCCCGCCTACGAGCAGTACTTC. Protein: CASGLSPAYEQYF. The rearrangement joins TRBV28 to TRBJ2-7; no firm D call. CDR3 length: 13 residues. CDR1 and CDR2 (germline): MDHEN, SYDVKM.

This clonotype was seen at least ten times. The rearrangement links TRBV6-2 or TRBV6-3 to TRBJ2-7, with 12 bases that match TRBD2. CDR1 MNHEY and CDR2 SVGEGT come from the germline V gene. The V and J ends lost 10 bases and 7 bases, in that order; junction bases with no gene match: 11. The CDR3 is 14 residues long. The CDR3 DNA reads TGTGCCACCAGAAAACTAGCGGGAGGAGGTGAGCAGTACTTC. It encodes CATRKLAGGGEQYF.

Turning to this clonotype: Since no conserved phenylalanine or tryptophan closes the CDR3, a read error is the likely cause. CDR3 bases: TGCAGTGCTAGAGATCTGGGCGGGAGCTTCGAGACCCAGTACCTC. Protein sequence: CSARDLGGSFETQYL. The chain has TRBV20-1 and TRBJ2-5, with 7 nucleotides matching TRBD2. With 0 bases clipped from V and 5 bases from J, the junction kept 9 bases outside the gene matches. CDR1 and CDR2 (germline): DFQATT, SNEGSKA (reference sequence). This CDR3 has 15 residues.

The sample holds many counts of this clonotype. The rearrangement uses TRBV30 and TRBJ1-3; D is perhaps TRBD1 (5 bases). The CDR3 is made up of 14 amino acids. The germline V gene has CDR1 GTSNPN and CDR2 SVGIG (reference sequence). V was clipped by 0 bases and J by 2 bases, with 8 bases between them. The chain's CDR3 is CAWSVKGPGNTIYF. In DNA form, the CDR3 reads TGTGCCTGGAGTGTGAAGGGACCTGGAAACACCATATATTTT.

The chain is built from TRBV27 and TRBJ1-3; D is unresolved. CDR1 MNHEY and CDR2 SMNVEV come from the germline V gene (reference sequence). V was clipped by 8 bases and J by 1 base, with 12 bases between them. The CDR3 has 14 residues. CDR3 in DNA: TGTGCCAGCGGTCGCCGCGTTTCTGGAAACACCATATATTTT. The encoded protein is CASGRRVSGNTIYF.

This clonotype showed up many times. For the CDR3, the DNA is TGTGCCAGCTCCCAATACCTTGGGAATGAGCAGTTCTTC. It yields the protein CASSQYLGNEQFF. The rearrangement uses TRBV18 and TRBJ2-1; D remains ambiguous. Germline-derived CDR1 and CDR2 are KGHSH and LQKENI. The CDR3 sequence is 13 residues long. V lost 6 bases and J 7 bases, leaving 13 bases between the germline ends.

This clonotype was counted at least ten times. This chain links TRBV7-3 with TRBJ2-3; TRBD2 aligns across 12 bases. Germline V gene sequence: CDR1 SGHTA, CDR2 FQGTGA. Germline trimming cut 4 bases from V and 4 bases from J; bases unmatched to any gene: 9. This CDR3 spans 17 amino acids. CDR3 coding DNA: TGTGCCAGCAGCTCCTTAACTAGCGGGAGGACAGCAGATACGCAGTATTTT. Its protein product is CASSSLTSGRTADTQYF.

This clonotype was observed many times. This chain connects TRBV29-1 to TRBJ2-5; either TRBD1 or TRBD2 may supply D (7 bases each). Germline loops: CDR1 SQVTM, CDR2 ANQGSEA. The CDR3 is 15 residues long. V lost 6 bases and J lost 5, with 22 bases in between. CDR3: CSVRQGGGKVETQYF. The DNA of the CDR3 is TGCAGCGTCCGACAGGGAGGGGGTAAAGTGGAGACCCAGTACTTC.

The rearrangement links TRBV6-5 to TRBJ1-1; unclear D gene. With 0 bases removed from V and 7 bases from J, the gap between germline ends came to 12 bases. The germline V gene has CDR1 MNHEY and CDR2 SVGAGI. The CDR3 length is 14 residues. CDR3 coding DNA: TGTGCCAGCAGTTACTCCACAGTGGAAAGTGAAGCTTTCTTT. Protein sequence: CASSYSTVESEAFF.

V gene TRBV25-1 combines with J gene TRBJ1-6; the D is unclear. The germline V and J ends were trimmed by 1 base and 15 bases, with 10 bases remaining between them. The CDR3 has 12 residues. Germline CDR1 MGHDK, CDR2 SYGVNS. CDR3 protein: CASSEFLEDLHF. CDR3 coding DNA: TGTGCCAGCAGTGAATTTTTGGAGGACCTCCACTTT.

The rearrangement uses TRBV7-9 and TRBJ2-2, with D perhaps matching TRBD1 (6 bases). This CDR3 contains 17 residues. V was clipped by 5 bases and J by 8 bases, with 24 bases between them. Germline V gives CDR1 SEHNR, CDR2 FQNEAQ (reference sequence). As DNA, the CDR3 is TGTGCCAGCAGCCAATCCTCCGGGACACCGTATAGAGGGGAGCTGTTTTTT. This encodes CASSQSSGTPYRGELFF.

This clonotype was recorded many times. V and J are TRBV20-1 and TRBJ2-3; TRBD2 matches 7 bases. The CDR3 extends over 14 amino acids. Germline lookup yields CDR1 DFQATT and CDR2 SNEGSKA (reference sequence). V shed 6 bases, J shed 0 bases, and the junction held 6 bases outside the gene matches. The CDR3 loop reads CSAVSGSSTDTQYF. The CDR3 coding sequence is TGCAGTGCCGTTAGCGGGTCTAGCACAGATACGCAGTATTTT.

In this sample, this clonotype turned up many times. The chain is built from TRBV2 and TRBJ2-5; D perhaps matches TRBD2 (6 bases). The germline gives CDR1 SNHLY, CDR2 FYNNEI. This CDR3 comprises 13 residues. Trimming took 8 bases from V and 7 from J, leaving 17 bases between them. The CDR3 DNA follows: TGTGCCAGCGGCGCAACGGGAGTGGGGACCCAGTACTTC. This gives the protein CASGATGVGTQYF.

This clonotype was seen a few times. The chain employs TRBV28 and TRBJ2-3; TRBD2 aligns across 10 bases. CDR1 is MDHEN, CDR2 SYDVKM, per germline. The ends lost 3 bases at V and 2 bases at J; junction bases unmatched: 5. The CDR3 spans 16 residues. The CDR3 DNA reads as TGTGCCAGCAGTTTTTTTCTAGCGGGAGACACAGATACGCAGTATTTT. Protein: CASSFFLAGDTDTQYF.

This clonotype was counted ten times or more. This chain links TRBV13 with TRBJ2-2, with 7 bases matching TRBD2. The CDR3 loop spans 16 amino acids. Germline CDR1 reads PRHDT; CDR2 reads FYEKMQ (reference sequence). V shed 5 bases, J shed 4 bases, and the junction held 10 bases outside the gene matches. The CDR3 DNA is TGTGCCAGCAGCCCATCGGGGGGTCGGAGCACCGGGGAGCTGTTTTTT. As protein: CASSPSGGRSTGELFF. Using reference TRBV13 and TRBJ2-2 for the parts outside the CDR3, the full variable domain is AAGVIQSPRHLIKEKRETATLKCYPIPRHDTVYWYQQGPGQDPQFLISFYEKMQSDKGSIPDRFSAQQFSDYHSELNMSSLELGDSALYFCASSPSGGRSTGELFFGEGSRLTVL.

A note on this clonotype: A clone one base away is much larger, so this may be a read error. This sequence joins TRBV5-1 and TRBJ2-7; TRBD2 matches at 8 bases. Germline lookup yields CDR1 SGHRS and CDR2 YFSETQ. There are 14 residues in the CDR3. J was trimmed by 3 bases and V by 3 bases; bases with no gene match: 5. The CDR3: CASSSAGEFYEQYF. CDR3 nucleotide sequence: TGCGCCAGCAGCTCAGCGGGAGAGTTCTACGAGCAGTACTTC.